Each of the 19 T cell receptor beta chains below was sequenced from the same sample in a study of T cell responses to AZD1222 COVID-19 vaccine. Measured with immunoSEQ multiplex PCR; TCRdb has only the in-frame clones, and not every one. The sample contains 150,000 to 200,000 clones, 85% to 90% of which appear only once. This sample comprised peripheral blood, obtained on day 0 of AZD1222 vaccination. Source of these receptors: an adult in good health.

This chain uses TRBV28 with TRBJ1-5; D uncertain. Germline-derived CDR1 and CDR2 are MDHEN and SYDVKM. The CDR3 extends over 12 amino acids. V was shortened by 4 bases and J by 2 bases, with 3 bases between the two germline ends. CDR3 residues: CASSWGNQPQHF. The CDR3 nucleotides are TGTGCCAGCAGTTGGGGCAATCAGCCCCAGCATTTT.

The chain joins TRBV28 to TRBJ2-7; 8 nucleotides align to TRBD1. This CDR3 is built from 15 residues. Germline loops: CDR1 MDHEN, CDR2 SYDVKM. The V and J ends lost 5 bases and 4 bases, in that order; junction bases with no gene match: 10. The CDR3 loop is CASSQGGQVIYEQYF. DNA of the CDR3: TGTGCCAGCAGTCAGGGGGGACAGGTGATATACGAGCAGTACTTC.

The rearrangement links TRBV14 to TRBJ2-1, with 7 bases identical to TRBD2. The junction had 6 bases not matched to a gene; V was cut back by 2 bases and J by 2 bases. Germline V CDR1 and CDR2: SGHDN, FVKESK. This CDR3 is 16 amino acids long. CDR3 residues: CASSQSGTKAYNEQFF. The CDR3, as DNA: TGTGCCAGCAGCCAATCCGGGACTAAAGCCTACAATGAGCAGTTCTTC.

The chain links TRBV20-1 to TRBJ2-5, with D perhaps being TRBD1 or TRBD2 (6 bases each). The CDR3 covers 11 residues. Between the trimmed V and J ends, which lost 7 bases and 3 bases, there was a span of 9 bases. CDR1 is DFQATT and CDR2 is SNEGSKA in the germline V gene (reference sequence). The CDR3 loop reads CSVGGEETQYF. The CDR3, as DNA: TGCAGTGTGGGGGGCGAAGAGACCCAGTACTTC.

The V and J genes are TRBV28 and TRBJ2-7, with 11 positions matching TRBD1. Trimming removed 10 bases from V and 6 bases from J; junction bases left unmatched: 5. The CDR3 loop spans 12 amino acids. The V gene's germline CDR1 is MDHEN and CDR2 SYDVKM. The DNA for the CDR3 is TGTGCCACCGGGACAGGGGGGAGCGAGCAGTACTTC. Translating it yields CATGTGGSEQYF.

The rearrangement links TRBV2 to TRBJ1-2; tentative D call: TRBD1 (6 bases). Germline assignment: CDR1 SNHLY and CDR2 FYNNEI. The V gene lost 5 bases and the J gene lost 0 bases, with 22 bases spanning the gap. This CDR3 has 18 amino acids. DNA of the CDR3: TGTGCCAGCAGTAAAACCCGAGTGGTGGGGGCAGCTAACTATGGCTACACCTTC. The encoded protein is CASSKTRVVGAANYGYTF.

Comments on this clone: The germline gene is not matched at one end of the junction; a read error may be the cause. This chain connects TRBV3-1 (or the pseudogene TRBV3-2) to TRBJ2-4; possibly TRBD2 for D (5 bases). CDR1 and CDR2 from the germline V gene are LGHDT and YNNKEL (reference sequence). The CDR3 length is 13 residues. The CDR3 loop is CASSHRTTSGLDF. Written as DNA, the CDR3 is TGTGCCAGCAGCCACCGGACCACTTCGGGATTAGACTTC.

The CDR3 reads CASKIAGQAGETQYF. The CDR3 DNA follows: TGTGCCAGCAAAATAGCGGGCCAGGCAGGAGAGACCCAGTACTTC. The chain carries TRBV6-5 and TRBJ2-5; TRBD2 matches at 7 bases. Germline lookup yields CDR1 MNHEY and CDR2 SVGAGI. This CDR3 is 15 amino acids long. V was clipped by 7 bases and J by 4 bases; unmatched bases: 12.

This sequence joins TRBV11-2 and TRBJ2-2; D perhaps matches TRBD2 (6 bases). Per the germline V gene, CDR1 is SGHAT and CDR2 is FQNNGV. CDR3 length equals 17 residues. Trimming removed 5 bases from V and 0 bases from J, with 16 bases in between. CDR3 in amino acids: CASSESPTGANTGELFF. CDR3 nucleotide sequence: TGTGCCAGCAGCGAGAGCCCGACGGGAGCGAACACCGGGGAGCTGTTTTTT.

The chain uses TRBV3-1 (or the pseudogene TRBV3-2) and TRBJ1-1; TRBD1 matches at 10 bases. Germline CDR1 and CDR2: LGHDT and YNNKEL (reference sequence). This CDR3 spans 17 amino acids. Trimming took 4 bases from V and 2 from J; bases not matched to a gene: 10. CDR3 region: CASSLRGGTGANTEAFF. CDR3 in DNA: TGTGCCAGCAGCCTGAGGGGGGGGACAGGGGCCAACACTGAAGCTTTCTTT.

The chain combines TRBV11-2 with TRBJ2-7, with 7 bases fitting TRBD1. V gave up 5 bases and J gave up 1 base; unmatched junction bases: 8. This CDR3 is built from 15 residues. In germline, CDR1 is SGHAT, CDR2 FQNNGV. CDR3 residues: CASSPSTGLSYEQYF. CDR3 DNA: TGTGCCAGCAGCCCGTCGACAGGGCTTTCCTACGAGCAGTACTTC.

This clone was seen only a few times. The J gene is TRBJ2-7, the V gene TRBV7-9; no definite D call. Germline loops: CDR1 SEHNR, CDR2 FQNEAQ (reference sequence). V lost 5 bases and J lost 0, with 17 bases in between. This CDR3 has 16 residues. This CDR3 is CASSRSHTVSSYEQYF. DNA of the CDR3: TGTGCCAGCAGCCGCAGCCACACGGTCAGCTCCTACGAGCAGTACTTC.

A remark on this clone: A much larger clone differs by one base, so this may be a read error. The chain joins TRBV5-5 to TRBJ1-2; TRBD1 might be the D (6 bases). CDR1 is SGHKS and CDR2 is YYEKEE in the germline V gene (reference sequence). V lost 7 bases to trimming and J lost 1 base, with 26 bases between them. This CDR3 has 18 residues. The chain's CDR3 is CASWGWGGPDGVNYGYTF. As DNA, the CDR3 is TGTGCCAGCTGGGGCTGGGGGGGGCCGGACGGCGTTAACTATGGCTACACCTTC.

The chain links TRBV12-3 or TRBV12-4 to TRBJ1-5; unclear D gene. V gave up 6 bases and J gave up 13 bases, with 19 bases separating them. The length of the CDR3 is 13 residues. In DNA form, the CDR3 reads TGTGCCAGCAGCACCCCGGACGCGCGTTGGCAGCATTTT. Translating it yields CASSTPDARWQHF.

The CDR3 sequence is CASSVRTGGEKLFF. The CDR3 DNA reads as TGTGCCAGCAGCGTACGGACAGGGGGTGAAAAACTGTTTTTT. This chain connects TRBV7-9 to TRBJ1-4; 10 bases agree with TRBD1. CDR3 length: 14 residues. Germline V gene lookup returns CDR1 SEHNR and CDR2 FQNEAQ (reference sequence). With V trimmed by 5 bases and J by 7 bases, 4 bases remained unmatched.

The chain couples TRBV27 to TRBJ1-5; D is perhaps TRBD1 (6 bases). CDR3 length equals 15 residues. Germline V gene lookup returns CDR1 MNHEY and CDR2 SMNVEV (reference sequence). The germline V and J ends were trimmed by 6 bases and 6 bases, with 18 bases remaining between them. CDR3 nucleotides: TGTGCCAGCAGGATCACCACAGGGAATAGTCAGCCCCAGCATTTT. It translates to CASRITTGNSQPQHF.

This clone has only one observation. This chain uses TRBV19 with TRBJ2-2, with D unresolved. The CDR3 has 15 residues. Trimming took off 6 bases at V and 4 bases at J, with 15 bases between the two ends. Germline V CDR1 and CDR2: LNHDA, SQIVND (reference sequence). This chain's CDR3 is CASSRRPQSTGELFF. The CDR3 DNA reads TGTGCCAGTAGCCGCCGCCCCCAATCCACCGGGGAGCTGTTTTTT.

The chain is built from TRBV12-3 or TRBV12-4 and TRBJ2-5; D gene uncertain. V lost 3 bases, J lost 7 bases, and 9 bases lay in between. This CDR3 is built from 12 residues. Here the CDR3 DNA reads TGTGCCAGCAGTTTCGGGCCCGGGACCCAGTACTTC. This codes for CASSFGPGTQYF.

This chain links TRBV24-1 with TRBJ1-5; D gene unclear. This CDR3 comprises 14 residues. V shed 5 bases and J shed 0 bases, with 7 bases lying between them. The germline V gene encodes CDR1 KGHDR and CDR2 SFDVKD. Written as DNA, the CDR3 is TGTGCCACCAGTGTGGGTGTTAGCAATCAGCCCCAGCATTTT. Protein product: CATSVGVSNQPQHF.